Below, 24 T cell receptor beta chains from the same sample are listed, as sequenced in a study of regulatory T cells in long-lasting Graves disease. In building TCR beta libraries, iRepertoire HTBI primers were used together with Arm-PCR of CDR3 regions. TCRdb redid the calling of the multiplex PCR reads with MiXCR, one entry per CDR3 protein. Among under 300,000 distinct CDR3 sequences, 20% to 25% were seen once, and the ten largest hold about 15%. The time point was: newly diagnosed GD, antithyroid drugs for less than 3 months. PBMC RNA served as the TCR library source. The sample here was peripheral blood mononuclear cells (PBMCs), taken at new diagnosis, from a patient treated with antithyroid drugs. All receptors derive from a female donor with Graves disease.

This clonotype was found many times. The chain links TRBV7-8 to TRBJ2-7, with 7 positions matching TRBD2. This CDR3 comprises 14 residues. CDR1 is SGHVS, CDR2 FQNEAQ, per germline. Trimming took 0 bases from V and 6 from J; bases not matched to a gene: 5. CDR3 nucleotide sequence: TGTGCCAGCAGCTTAGCGGGCGGGGGTGCCGAGCAGTACTTC. Its translation is CASSLAGGGAEQYF.

For this clonotype: This clone may be a read error of a much larger clone one base away. The J gene is TRBJ2-7, the V gene TRBV6-1; 10 bases are a match to TRBD2. Germline CDR1 is MNHNS and CDR2 is SASEGT. The CDR3 has 15 residues. J lost 0 bases, V lost 6 bases, and 5 bases had no gene match. The CDR3 bases are TGTGCCAGCAGGGAACTAGCGGGGAGCTCCTACGAGCAGTACTTC. Translated: CASRELAGSSYEQYF.

This clonotype occurred many times. Germline is not matched at one junction end, which may reflect a read error. This chain links TRBV5-1 with TRBJ2-1; 8 bases agree with TRBD2. The CDR3 is 12 residues long. CDR1 SGHRS and CDR2 YFSETQ come from the germline V gene. CDR3 in DNA: TGTGCCAGCAGTTCAAGCGGGGGCGAGCAGTTCTTC. It encodes CASSSSGGEQFF.

This clonotype was counted ten times or more. The rearrangement links TRBV2 to TRBJ2-5; 9 bases map to TRBD1. V trimming: 6 bases; J trimming: 4 bases; junction bases outside the gene matches: 9. The CDR3 length is 15 residues. Germline lookup yields CDR1 SNHLY and CDR2 FYNNEI. DNA of the CDR3: TGTGCCAGCAGGAACAGGGGGCTAGCTGTAGAGACCCAGTACTTC. Translating it yields CASRNRGLAVETQYF.

There are many counts of this clonotype. This chain links TRBV10-3 with TRBJ1-5, with D possibly being TRBD1 (6 bases). Germline assignment: CDR1 ENHRY and CDR2 SYGVKD. Trimming removed 0 bases from V and 5 bases from J, with 8 bases in between. The CDR3 is made up of 14 amino acids. The CDR3: CAISESTGDQPQHF. CDR3 nucleotide sequence: TGTGCCATCAGTGAGTCGACAGGTGATCAGCCCCAGCATTTT.

Many counts were recorded for this clonotype. V and J are TRBV7-9 and TRBJ1-2; tentatively, D is TRBD1 (6 bases). Trimming stripped 5 bases from V and 3 bases from J, with 13 bases between. The CDR3 totals 14 residues. Germline V gene sequence: CDR1 SEHNR, CDR2 FQNEAQ (reference sequence). The CDR3: CASSIREGDYGYTF. CDR3 in DNA: TGTGCCAGCAGCATCCGGGAGGGGGACTATGGCTACACCTTC.

This clonotype showed up many times. The V call is TRBV3-1, the J call TRBJ2-1; D gene unclear. CDR1 is LGHDT and CDR2 is YNNKEL in the germline V gene (reference sequence). V shed 0 bases and J shed 0 bases, with 15 bases lying between them. The CDR3 is 18 amino acids. DNA of the CDR3: TGTGCCAGCAGCCAAGACGGGCGGAAAATGAGCTCCTACAATGAGCAGTTCTTC. Translated: CASSQDGRKMSSYNEQFF.

This chain uses TRBV3-2 with TRBJ2-2; the table calls TRBD1, which could not be checked here. TRBV3-2 is reported as a pseudogene. This CDR3 has 15 residues. In DNA, the CDR3 is TGTGCCAGCAGCTCTCGCAACAGGGGGCCCGGGGAGCTGTTTTTT. Its protein is CASSSRNRGPGELFF.

This clonotype was counted many times. This rearrangement joins TRBV6-2 or TRBV6-3 to TRBJ2-2; D might be TRBD1 or TRBD2, each matching 6 bases. The CDR3 length is 17 residues. V was clipped by 0 bases and J by 3 bases, with 14 bases between them. Per germline, CDR1 MNHEY and CDR2 SVGEGT. This chain's CDR3 is CASSYSRWGADTGELFF. In DNA, the CDR3 is TGTGCCAGCAGTTACTCGAGATGGGGGGCCGACACCGGGGAGCTGTTTTTT.

Ten or more counts support this clonotype. This chain uses TRBV27 with TRBJ1-6, with D unresolved. V was trimmed by 2 bases and J by 6 bases, leaving 11 bases between them. CDR3 size: 15 residues. Germline V gene data show CDR1 as MNHEY and CDR2 as SMNVEV (reference sequence). The CDR3 reads CASSLNGLGNSPLHF. The DNA of the CDR3 is TGTGCCAGCAGTTTAAATGGGCTGGGTAATTCACCCCTCCACTTT.

This clonotype was observed at least ten times. The chain carries TRBV20-1 and TRBJ2-3, with D tentatively TRBD1 (5 bases). Trimming removed 0 bases from V and 0 bases from J, with 13 bases in between. CDR3 length: 16 residues. Germline lookup yields CDR1 DFQATT and CDR2 SNEGSKA (reference sequence). The CDR3 here is CSARDRLRGSTDTQYF. The CDR3 nucleotides read TGCAGTGCTAGAGATCGATTAAGGGGTAGCACAGATACGCAGTATTTT.

This chain connects TRBV15 to TRBJ2-1, with 9 bases that match TRBD2. The CDR3 has 15 residues. V lost 8 bases and J lost 7; bases outside the gene matches: 12. Germline CDR1 is LNHNV and CDR2 is YYDKDF (reference sequence). CDR3 DNA sequence: TGTGCCACCGCGACGGGGGCGGGGGGGCCGAATGAGCAGTTCTTC. It yields the protein CATATGAGGPNEQFF. Drawing the rest from reference TRBV15 and TRBJ2-1, the complete variable domain is DAMVIQNPRYQVTQFGKPVTLSCSQTLNHNVMYWYQQKSSQAPKLLFHYYDKDFNNEADTPDNFQSRRPNTSFCFLDIRSPGLGDTAMYLCATATGAGGPNEQFFGPGTRLTVL.

This chain joins TRBV20-1 and TRBJ2-7, with 10 bases fitting TRBD2. V dropped 8 bases and J dropped 0; count of bases not matched to a gene: 10. This CDR3 is 15 amino acids long. Germline V gene lookup returns CDR1 DFQATT and CDR2 SNEGSKA (reference sequence). In DNA, the CDR3 is TGCAGTACGCGGGGTAGCGGGAGGCTCTCCTACGAGCAGTACTTC. Translation: CSTRGSGRLSYEQYF.

The sample holds many counts of this clonotype. The chain joins TRBV7-8 to TRBJ2-4; D is ambiguous. The CDR3 consists of 17 residues. Germline V gene sequence: CDR1 SGHVS, CDR2 FQNEAQ. V was shortened by 0 bases and J by 1 base, with 13 bases between the two germline ends. The CDR3 DNA is TGTGCCAGCAGCTTAGCGTCCTGGGATAGGGCCAAAAACATTCAGTACTTC. Amino acids: CASSLASWDRAKNIQYF. Complete variable domain (other parts from reference TRBV7-8 and TRBJ2-4): GAGVSQSPRYKVAKRGQDVALRCDPISGHVSLFWYQQALGQGPEFLTYFQNEAQLDKSGLPSDRFFAERPEGSVSTLKIQRTQQEDSAVYLCASSLASWDRAKNIQYFGAGTRLSVL.

This clonotype occurred many times. The chain combines TRBV7-8 with TRBJ1-3; D unclear. Between the trimmed V and J ends, which lost 1 base and 1 base, there was a span of 5 bases. The CDR3 totals 14 residues. In germline, CDR1 is SGHVS, CDR2 FQNEAQ. The CDR3 coding sequence is TGTGCCAGCAGCTTAGTACAGTCTGGAAACACCATATATTTT. Protein: CASSLVQSGNTIYF.

The table lists this clonotype with many counts. The chain joins TRBV4-3 to TRBJ2-5; no reliable D call. Germline assignment: CDR1 LGHNA and CDR2 YSLEER. The CDR3 covers 16 residues. V was clipped by 4 bases and J by 4 bases, with 19 bases between them. The CDR3 loop reads CASSPGPLSHGETQYF. As DNA, the CDR3 is TGCGCCAGCAGCCCTGGACCATTGAGCCACGGAGAGACCCAGTACTTC.

Worth noting for this clonotype: This may stem from a read error, because a much larger clone lies one nucleotide away. This chain uses TRBV7-9 with TRBJ1-4; 12 nucleotides line up with TRBD1. CDR1 SEHNR and CDR2 FQNEAQ come from the germline V gene (reference sequence). The CDR3 has 17 residues. J lost 0 bases, V lost 8 bases, and 7 bases had no gene match. The DNA of the CDR3 is TGTGCCAGCGCCGGGACAGGGGGCGTTCCAACTAATGAAAAACTGTTTTTT. Its translation: CASAGTGGVPTNEKLFF.

This clonotype was detected many times. The chain has TRBV27 and TRBJ1-2; 8 bases are shared with TRBD1. The CDR3 is 14 amino acids. V shed 6 bases and J 6 bases; nucleotides not matched to a gene: 9. Germline loops: CDR1 MNHEY, CDR2 SMNVEV (reference sequence). Here the CDR3 reads CASSPRQGSNGYTF. CDR3 nucleotide sequence: TGTGCCAGCAGCCCGAGACAGGGGTCGAATGGCTACACCTTC.

The chain employs TRBV2 and TRBJ1-1; 7 bases line up with TRBD1. Per germline, CDR1 SNHLY and CDR2 FYNNEI. V gave up 7 bases and J gave up 3 bases; unmatched junction bases: 5. The CDR3 spans 13 residues. For the CDR3, the DNA is TGTGCCAGCAAAGACAGGGCGGACACTGAAGCTTTCTTT. This encodes CASKDRADTEAFF.

This clonotype was seen at least ten times. V gene TRBV11-2 combines with J gene TRBJ2-7; 7 bases fit TRBD2. Germline CDR1 is SGHAT and CDR2 is FQNNGV. This CDR3 has 14 residues. The V and J ends lost 5 bases and 6 bases, in that order; junction bases with no gene match: 10. The CDR3 DNA follows: TGTGCCAGCAGCGTCGGGGGGTGGTCCGCCGAGCAGTACTTC. Its protein is CASSVGGWSAEQYF.

This clonotype was observed a few times. The rearrangement joins TRBV19 to TRBJ1-1, with TRBD1 as a possible D gene (6 bases). The CDR3 sequence is 16 residues long. The V end lost 1 base, the J end lost 1 base, and 13 bases lay between the germline ends. Germline loops: CDR1 LNHDA, CDR2 SQIVND (reference sequence). For the CDR3, the DNA is TGTGCCAGTAGTATAGTGGGGGGCCGTTGGAACACTGAAGCTTTCTTT. Encoded protein: CASSIVGGRWNTEAFF.

This clonotype has ten or more counts. V and J are TRBV6-5 and TRBJ1-4; D unresolved. V was shortened by 2 bases and J by 4 bases, with 11 bases between the two germline ends. This CDR3 comprises 15 residues. The germline gives CDR1 MNHEY, CDR2 SVGAGI. This CDR3 reads CASSYEAEGNEKLFF. The CDR3 region has the DNA TGTGCCAGCAGTTACGAGGCGGAGGGTAATGAAAAACTGTTTTTT.

The V call is TRBV2, the J call TRBJ2-5; D could derive from TRBD1 or TRBD2 (5 bases each). V was pared by 6 bases and J by 1 base, with 12 bases between. CDR1 is SNHLY and CDR2 is FYNNEI in the germline V gene. The CDR3 extends over 14 amino acids. CDR3 DNA: TGTGCCAGCAGGGGGGTGGGGATCCAAGAGACCCAGTACTTC. Its translation: CASRGVGIQETQYF.

This clonotype was counted at least ten times. This chain links TRBV6-2 or TRBV6-3 with TRBJ1-1, with TRBD1 matching 7 bases. V lost 0 bases to trimming and J lost 3 bases; unmatched junction nucleotides: 7. The CDR3 extends over 16 amino acids. The germline CDR1 and CDR2 sequences are MNHEY and SVGEGT. The CDR3 region is CASSYSSGTADTEAFF. In DNA form, the CDR3 reads TGTGCCAGCAGTTACTCCTCCGGGACAGCGGACACTGAAGCTTTCTTT.